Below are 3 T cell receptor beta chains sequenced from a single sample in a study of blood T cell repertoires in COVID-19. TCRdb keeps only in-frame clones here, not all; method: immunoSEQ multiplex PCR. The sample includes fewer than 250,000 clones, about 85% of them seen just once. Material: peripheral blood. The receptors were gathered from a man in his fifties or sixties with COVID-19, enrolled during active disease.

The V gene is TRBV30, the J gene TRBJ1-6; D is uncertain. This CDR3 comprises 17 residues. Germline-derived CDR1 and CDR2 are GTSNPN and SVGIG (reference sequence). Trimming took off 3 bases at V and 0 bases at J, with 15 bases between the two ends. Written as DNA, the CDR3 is TGTGCCTGGAGGGGCCAGTACACCAGCTCCTATAATTCACCCCTCCACTTT. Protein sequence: CAWRGQYTSSYNSPLHF.

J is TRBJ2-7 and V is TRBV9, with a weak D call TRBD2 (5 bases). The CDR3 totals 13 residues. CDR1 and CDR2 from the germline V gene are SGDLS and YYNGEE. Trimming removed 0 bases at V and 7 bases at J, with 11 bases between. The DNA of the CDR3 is TGTGCCAGCAGCGTAGTCGGGGTGGGGGAGCAGTACTTC. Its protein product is CASSVVGVGEQYF.

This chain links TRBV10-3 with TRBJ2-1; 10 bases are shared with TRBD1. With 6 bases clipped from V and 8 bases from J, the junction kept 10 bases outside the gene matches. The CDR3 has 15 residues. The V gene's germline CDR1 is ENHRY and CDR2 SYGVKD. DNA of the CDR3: TGTGCCATCAGCGACCTGACAGGGGGCTCGGATGAGCAGTTCTTC. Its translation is CAISDLTGGSDEQFF.